This T cell receptor beta chain was documented in a study of shared clonotypes between healthy human individuals. Assay: immunoSEQ multiplex PCR; the TCRdb copy retains only in-frame clones and omits some. The sample carries around 1.1 million clones, around 78% recorded once. Trimming removed 4 bases from V and 1 base from J, with 6 bases in between. The CDR3 is 13 amino acids. The germline gives CDR1 MDHEN, CDR2 SYDVKM. The V call is TRBV28, the J call TRBJ2-3; no clear D gene. This TCR was sampled from a man between 18 and 35 years old in good health. Some clones in this sample may be carry-over from other donors' samples. Sample: memory CD4+ T cells from PBMCs. Subset: CD45RA-negative fraction. The CDR3 DNA follows: TGTGCCAGCAGTTCGCCTGGCACAGATACGCAGTATTTT. It specifies CASSSPGTDTQYF.